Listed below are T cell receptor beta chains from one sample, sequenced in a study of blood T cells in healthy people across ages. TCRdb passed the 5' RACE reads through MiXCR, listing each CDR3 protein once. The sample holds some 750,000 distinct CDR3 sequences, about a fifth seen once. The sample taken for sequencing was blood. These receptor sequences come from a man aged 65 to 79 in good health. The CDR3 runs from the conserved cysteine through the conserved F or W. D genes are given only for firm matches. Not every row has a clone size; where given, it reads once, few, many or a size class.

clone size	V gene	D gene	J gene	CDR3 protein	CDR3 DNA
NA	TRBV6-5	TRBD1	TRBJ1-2	CASSYLTGDGYTF	TGTGCCAGCAGTTACCTAACAGGGGATGGCTACACCTTC
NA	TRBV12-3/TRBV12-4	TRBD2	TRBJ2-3	CASNPGRGGRLDTDTQYF	TGTGCCAGCAACCCTGGTCGGGGGGGCCGACTTGACACAGATACGCAGTATTTT
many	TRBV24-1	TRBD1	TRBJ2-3	CATSARDRGFEDTQYF	TGTGCCACCAGTGCCCGGGACAGGGGGTTTGAAGATACGCAGTATTTT
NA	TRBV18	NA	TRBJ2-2	CATGREGPRAGELFF	TGTGCCACCGGACGAGAAGGCCCGAGGGCCGGGGAGCTGTTTTTT
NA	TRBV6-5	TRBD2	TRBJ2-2	CASSSRTSGELFF	TGTGCCAGCAGTTCCCGGACTAGCGGGGAGCTGTTTTTT
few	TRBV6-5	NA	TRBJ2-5	CASTPGIFGETQYF	TGTGCCAGCACCCCGGGCATTTTTGGAGAGACCCAGTACTTC
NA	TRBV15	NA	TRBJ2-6	CATSRDLGPSGANVLTF	TGTGCCACCAGCAGAGATCTAGGACCCTCTGGGGCCAACGTCCTGACTTTC
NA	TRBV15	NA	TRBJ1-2	CATSRGYSSNYGYTF	TGTGCCACCAGCAGAGGTTACTCCTCTAACTATGGCTACACCTTC
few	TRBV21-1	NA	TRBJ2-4	CASTPGGNIQYF	TGTGCCAGCACCCCGGGGGGCAACATTCAGTACTTC
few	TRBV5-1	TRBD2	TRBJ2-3	CASSGASGRFASTDTQYF	TGCGCCAGCAGCGGCGCTAGCGGGAGGTTCGCTAGCACAGATACGCAGTATTTT
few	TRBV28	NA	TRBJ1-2	CASSLAQNYGYTF	TGTGCCAGCAGTTTAGCACAGAACTATGGCTACACCTTC
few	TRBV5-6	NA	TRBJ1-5	CASSFGTNQPQHF	TGTGCCAGCAGCTTCGGAACGAATCAGCCCCAGCATTTT
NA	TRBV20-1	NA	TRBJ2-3	CSAKPPGGDTQYF	TGCAGTGCTAAACCACCTGGGGGTGATACGCAGTATTTT
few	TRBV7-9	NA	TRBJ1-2	CASSFSLGQPSYTF	TGTGCCAGCAGCTTTTCTCTCGGACAGCCGAGCTACACCTTC
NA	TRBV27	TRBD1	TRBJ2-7	CASTMTGVGSPSYEQYF	TGTGCCAGCACAATGACAGGGGTTGGGTCACCCTCCTACGAGCAGTACTTC
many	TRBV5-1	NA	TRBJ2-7	CASSFASTYEQYF	TGCGCCAGCAGCTTTGCAAGTACCTACGAGCAGTACTTC
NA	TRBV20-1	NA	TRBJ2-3	CSAIDRFFRTDTQYF	TGCAGTGCCATTGACAGGTTTTTTCGAACAGATACGCAGTATTTT
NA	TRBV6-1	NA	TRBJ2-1	CASSEAPPSSEQFF	TGTGCCAGTAGTGAAGCGCCCCCTAGCAGTGAGCAGTTCTTC
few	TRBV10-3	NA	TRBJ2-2	CAVWDTRTGELFF	TGTGCCGTGTGGGATACCCGTACCGGGGAGCTGTTTTTT
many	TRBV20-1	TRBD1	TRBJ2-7	CSASDRDLYEQYF	TGCAGTGCTAGTGACAGGGATCTTTACGAGCAGTACTTC